This T cell receptor (beta chain) was recovered during a study of CD8 T cells in ankylosing spondylitis. With respect to this clonotype: The target antigen is unknown.

This CDR3 comprises 12 residues. V was trimmed by 4 bases and J by 15 bases, leaving 16 bases between them. TCRdb recomputed calls from the 5' RACE reads with MiXCR, one row per CDR3 protein. The table has 700,000 to 850,000 distinct CDR3 sequences, approximately 12% seen once. Study conclusions and caveats: Significant enrichment of disease-linked clones was reported in matched ankylosing spondylitis synovial fluid. A TCR beta motif of roughly 8 highly homologous variants seemed to mark ankylosing spondylitis blood.

The sequencing sample was made of blood, either unsorted or a sorted T cell fraction (not recorded which). This TCR derives from a male donor with ankylosing spondylitis. The chain combines TRBV12-3 or TRBV12-4 with TRBJ2-1, with TRBD2 as a possible D gene (6 bases). CDR3 sequence: CASSWRVMGPFF. The CDR3 nucleotides are TGTGCCAGCAGTTGGAGGGTTATGGGACCGTTCTTC.